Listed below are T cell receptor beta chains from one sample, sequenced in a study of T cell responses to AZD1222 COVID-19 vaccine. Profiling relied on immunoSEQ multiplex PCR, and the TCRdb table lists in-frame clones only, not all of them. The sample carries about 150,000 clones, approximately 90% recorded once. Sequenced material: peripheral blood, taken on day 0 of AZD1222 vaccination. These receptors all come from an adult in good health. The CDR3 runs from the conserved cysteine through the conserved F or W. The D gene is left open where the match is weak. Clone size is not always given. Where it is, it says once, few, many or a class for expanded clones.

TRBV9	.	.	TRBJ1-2	CASVWRGGYTF	TGTGCCAGCGTGTGGCGGGGTGGCTACACCTTC
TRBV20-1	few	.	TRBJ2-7	CSAGTQGEQYF	TGCAGTGCCGGGACCCAGGGGGAGCAGTACTTC
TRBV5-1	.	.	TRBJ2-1	CASSSVGSYNEQFF	TGCGCCAGCAGCTCGGTAGGCTCCTACAATGAGCAGTTCTTC
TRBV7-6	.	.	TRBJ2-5	CASSLAVRETQYF	TGTGCCAGCAGCTTAGCGGTGAGAGAGACCCAGTACTTC
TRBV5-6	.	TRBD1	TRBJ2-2	CASGTGLNTGELFF	TGTGCCAGCGGGACAGGGTTAAACACCGGGGAGCTGTTTTTT
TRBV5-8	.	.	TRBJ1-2	CASSSRWSGSRNTF	TGTGCCAGCAGCTCGCGCTGGTCCGGGTCCCGGAACACCTTC
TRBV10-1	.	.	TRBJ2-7	CASSEAGSRYRQYF	TGCGCCAGCAGTGAGGCAGGGAGTCGGTATCGGCAGTACTTC
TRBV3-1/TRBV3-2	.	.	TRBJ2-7	CASSQSVDPPVETYEQYF	TGTGCCAGCAGCCAATCGGTAGACCCGCCTGTCGAAACCTACGAGCAGTACTTC
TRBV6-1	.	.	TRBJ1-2	CASSEASPGGYTF	TGTGCCAGCAGTGAAGCAAGTCCCGGGGGCTACACCTTC
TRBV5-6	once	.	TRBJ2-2	CASSLGGVTGELFF	TGTGCCAGCAGCTTGGGCGGGGTCACCGGGGAGCTGTTTTTT
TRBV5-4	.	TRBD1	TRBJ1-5	CASSLDRANQPQHF	TGTGCCAGCAGCTTAGACAGGGCGAATCAGCCCCAGCATTTT
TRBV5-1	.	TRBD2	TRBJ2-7	CASSAGTSGIYEQYF	TGCGCCAGCAGCGCCGGGACTAGCGGCATCTACGAGCAGTACTTC
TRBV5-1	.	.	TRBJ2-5	CASSFTGNGGETQYF	TGCGCCAGCAGCTTTACCGGGAATGGGGGCGAGACCCAGTACTTC
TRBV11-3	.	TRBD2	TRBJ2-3	CASSFSGEGTDTQYF	TGTGCCAGCAGCTTTAGCGGGGAGGGCACAGATACGCAGTATTTT
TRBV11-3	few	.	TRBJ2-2	CASSLGPQSTGELFF	TGTGCCAGCAGCTTAGGGCCCCAGTCGACCGGGGAGCTGTTTTTT
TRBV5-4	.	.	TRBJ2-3	CASSYGTRTDTQYF	TGTGCCAGCAGCTACGGGACCCGCACAGATACGCAGTATTTT
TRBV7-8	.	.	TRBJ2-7	CASSFGGAHYEQYF	TGTGCCAGCAGCTTTGGGGGGGCCCACTACGAGCAGTACTTC
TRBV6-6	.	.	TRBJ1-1	CASTRTGGLNTEAFF	TGTGCCAGCACCCGGACGGGGGGATTGAACACTGAAGCTTTCTTT
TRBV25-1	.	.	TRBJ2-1	CASSEYRSSNEQFF	TGTGCCAGCAGTGAATATCGCAGCAGCAATGAGCAGTTCTTC
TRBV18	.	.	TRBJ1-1	CASSPTRDTEAFF	TGTGCCAGCTCACCAACGAGAGACACTGAAGCTTTCTTT
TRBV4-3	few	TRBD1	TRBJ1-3	CASSQERETGRYTIYF	TGCGCCAGCAGCCAAGAAAGGGAGACAGGGAGGTACACCATATATTTT
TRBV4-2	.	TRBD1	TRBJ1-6	CASSQDGGQGYNSPLHF	TGTGCCAGCAGCCAAGATGGCGGACAGGGGTATAATTCACCCCTCCACTTT
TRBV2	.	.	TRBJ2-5	CASRTARGSGGHQYF	TGTGCCAGCAGGACGGCCCGAGGGTCGGGGGGACACCAGTACTTC
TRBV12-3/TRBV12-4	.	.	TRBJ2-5	CASSPGAGETQYF	TGTGCCAGCAGCCCGGGGGCTGGGGAGACCCAGTACTTC
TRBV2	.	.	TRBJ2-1	CASSDQGNTVGEQFF	TGTGCCAGCAGTGATCAGGGGAATACGGTCGGGGAGCAGTTCTTC
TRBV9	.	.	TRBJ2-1	CASSDSNGNEQFF	TGTGCCAGCAGCGATTCAAACGGGAATGAGCAGTTCTTC
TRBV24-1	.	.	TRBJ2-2	CATSENTGELFF	TGTGCCACCAGTGAGAACACCGGGGAGCTGTTTTTT
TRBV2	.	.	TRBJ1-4	CASSDGGSRGKLFF	TGTGCCAGCAGCGATGGGGGGTCTAGGGGGAAACTGTTTTTT
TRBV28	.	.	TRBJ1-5	CASRSQGTVGNQPQHF	TGTGCCAGCAGGTCTCAGGGGACCGTAGGCAATCAGCCCCAGCATTTT
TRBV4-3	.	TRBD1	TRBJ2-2	CASSLTGGADTGELFF	TGCGCCAGCAGCCTCACAGGGGGCGCGGACACCGGGGAGCTGTTTTTT
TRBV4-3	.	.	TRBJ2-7	CASSQEAQANPYEQYF	TGCGCCAGCAGCCAAGAGGCACAGGCGAACCCCTACGAGCAGTACTTC
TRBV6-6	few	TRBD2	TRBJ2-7	CASSYSPSGEAGQYF	TGTGCCAGCAGTTACTCTCCTAGCGGGGAGGCTGGGCAGTACTTC
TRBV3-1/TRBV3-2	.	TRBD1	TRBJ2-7	CASSFPGQGRDLDEQYF	TGTGCCAGCAGCTTTCCGGGACAGGGGAGGGATTTAGACGAGCAGTACTTC
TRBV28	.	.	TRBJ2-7	CASTLGRSSYEQYF	TGTGCCAGCACCTTGGGACGGAGCTCCTACGAGCAGTACTTC
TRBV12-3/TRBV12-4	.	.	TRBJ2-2	CASSYSTGELFF	TGTGCCAGCAGTTACAGCACCGGGGAGCTGTTTTTT
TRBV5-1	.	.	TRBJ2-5	CASSLARTQETQYF	TGCGCCAGCAGCTTGGCCCGGACTCAAGAGACCCAGTACTTC
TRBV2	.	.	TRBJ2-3	CASSEGVGRSGTDTQYF	TGTGCCAGCAGTGAAGGTGTCGGCAGGTCCGGCACAGATACGCAGTATTTT
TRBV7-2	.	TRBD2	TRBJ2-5	CASTPAGALQETQYF	TGTGCCAGCACCCCAGCGGGGGCTTTACAAGAGACCCAGTACTTC
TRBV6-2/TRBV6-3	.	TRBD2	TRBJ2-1	CASSSRGSGGFFTNEQFF	TGTGCCAGCAGTTCCCGGGGTAGCGGGGGGTTCTTTACAAATGAGCAGTTCTTC
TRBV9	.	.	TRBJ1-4	CASSPGRWGEATNEKLFF	TGTGCCAGCAGCCCAGGCCGTTGGGGGGAGGCAACTAATGAAAAACTGTTTTTT
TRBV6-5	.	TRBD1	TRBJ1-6	CASTSGQGGSPLHF	TGTGCCAGCACCTCGGGACAGGGCGGTTCACCCCTCCACTTT
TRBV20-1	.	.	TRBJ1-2	CSASEQEYGYTF	TGCAGTGCTAGTGAACAGGAGTATGGCTACACCTTC
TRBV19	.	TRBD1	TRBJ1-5	CASSETGGNQPQHF	TGTGCCAGTAGTGAGACAGGGGGCAATCAGCCCCAGCATTTT
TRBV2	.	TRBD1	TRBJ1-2	CASSQDRSYGYTF	TGTGCCAGCTCCCAGGACAGGTCCTATGGCTACACCTTC
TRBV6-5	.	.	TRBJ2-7	CASSGLYYEQYF	TGTGCCAGCAGCGGGCTATACTACGAGCAGTACTTC
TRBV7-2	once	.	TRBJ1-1	CASSRGSLTEAFF	TGTGCCAGCAGCAGAGGGAGTCTCACTGAAGCTTTCTTT
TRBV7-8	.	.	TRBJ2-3	CASRWTVTTDTQYF	TGTGCCAGCAGGTGGACAGTTACCACAGATACGCAGTATTTT
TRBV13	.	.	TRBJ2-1	CASSLDPTGGDEQFF	TGTGCCAGCAGCTTAGACCCTACAGGGGGGGATGAGCAGTTCTTC
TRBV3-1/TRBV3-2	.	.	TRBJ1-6	CASSQGVEGNSPLHF	TGTGCCAGCAGCCAAGGAGTAGAAGGAAATTCACCCCTCCACTTT
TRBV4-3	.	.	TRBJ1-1	CASSRLGTSNVEAFF	TGCGCCAGCAGCCGGTTGGGGACGAGTAATGTTGAAGCTTTCTTT
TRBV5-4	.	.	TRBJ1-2	CASSLEPMDSNYGYTF	TGTGCCAGCAGCTTGGAACCTATGGACAGCAACTATGGCTACACCTTC
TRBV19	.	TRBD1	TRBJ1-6	CASSPGTGIVSPLHF	TGTGCCAGTAGCCCCGGGACAGGGATCGTATCACCCCTCCACTTT
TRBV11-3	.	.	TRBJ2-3	CASSLDHRAGQDTQYF	TGTGCCAGCAGCTTAGATCACAGGGCTGGCCAAGATACGCAGTATTTT